The 11 T cell receptor beta chains below come from one sample, sequenced in a study of shared clonotypes between healthy human individuals (dated by TCRdb to the early 2020s). The library was obtained by the immunoSEQ multiplex PCR assay. TCRdb carries this immuneACCESS record with in-frame sequences only. Its versions omit some clonotypes, under half of them owing to an unresolved V gene in the studies checked, with the rest unexplained. The sample records approximately 100,000 clones, about 63% of which are singletons. Clones ranked in the top ten supply roughly 24% of the sample. Sequenced input: memory CD8+ T cells sorted from blood. Explained via the paper, the cell subset or site label denotes: CD45RO+ cells pooled with CCR7-negative TemRA cells. The receptors here all came from a woman in her 30s in good health.

With respect to this clone: A read error is the likely source, as a far larger clone sits one nucleotide away. Other DNA sequences within the sample encode an identical CDR3. CDR3 amino acids: CASSDSDYNEQFF. The CDR3 DNA follows: TGTGCCAGCAGTGACTCGGATTACAATGAGCAGTTCTTC. V and J are TRBV6-4 and TRBJ2-1; D is uncertain. The CDR3 is made up of 13 amino acids. Trimming removed 0 bases from V and 4 bases from J, with 4 bases in between. Per germline, CDR1 MRHNA and CDR2 SNTAGT.

The chain has TRBV5-5 and TRBJ1-5; D gene unclear. The V end was cut by 2 bases, the J end by 8 bases, with 14 bases between. This CDR3 is built from 14 residues. Per germline, CDR1 SGHKS and CDR2 YYEKEE (reference sequence). Written as DNA, the CDR3 is TGTGCCAGCAGCTTAGTATCGAATAGGGAGCCCCAGCATTTT. This translates into CASSLVSNREPQHF.

CDR3 region: CASSGLAGGRQPQHF. Written as DNA, the CDR3 is TGTGCCAGCAGTGGATTAGCGGGGGGACGACAGCCCCAGCATTTT. The chain combines TRBV2 with TRBJ1-5, with D possibly being TRBD1 (5 bases). Trimming stripped 4 bases from V and 7 bases from J, with 17 bases between. In germline, CDR1 is SNHLY, CDR2 FYNNEI. This CDR3 region has 15 residues.

This chain uses TRBV7-9 with TRBJ2-2; D may be TRBD2 (6 bases). CDR3 length: 12 residues. Germline CDR1 SEHNR, CDR2 FQNEAQ (reference sequence). V lost 5 bases, J lost 6 bases, and 7 bases lay in between. The CDR3: CASSRESGELFF. DNA for the CDR3: TGTGCCAGCAGCCGGGAGTCCGGGGAGCTGTTTTTT.

The V call is TRBV10-3, the J call TRBJ2-3, with TRBD2 identical over 7 bases. Per germline, CDR1 ENHRY and CDR2 SYGVKD. Trimming cost V 0 bases and J 5 bases; bases outside gene matches: 8. The CDR3 covers 16 residues. CDR3 sequence: CAISESTRGSKDTQYF. The CDR3 DNA sequence: TGTGCCATCAGTGAGTCGACGCGCGGGAGTAAAGATACGCAGTATTTT.

The J gene is TRBJ2-5, the V gene TRBV11-1; 8 bases align to TRBD2. J was trimmed by 6 bases and V by 1 base; bases with no gene match: 10. The germline V gene encodes CDR1 SGHAT and CDR2 FQDESV (reference sequence). The CDR3 spans 16 residues. The CDR3 region is CASSLGGLAGSKTQYF. DNA for the CDR3: TGTGCCAGCAGCTTAGGTGGACTAGCCGGGAGCAAGACCCAGTACTTC.

Concerning this clone itself: The germline gene is not matched at one end of the junction; a read error may be the cause. The rearrangement links TRBV6-1 to TRBJ2-7; TRBD2 aligns across 7 bases. From germline, CDR1 is MNHNS and CDR2 SASEGT. The CDR3 has 14 amino acids. CDR3: CTSSGLAARYEQYF. CDR3 nucleotide sequence: TGTACCAGCAGTGGGCTAGCGGCCCGCTACGAGCAGTACTTC.

In the case of this clone: Mismatch with germline at one junction end may stem from a read error. Other DNA sequences from this sample encode an identical CDR3 as well. This chain joins TRBV4-1 and TRBJ2-3; TRBD2 matches at 14 bases. This CDR3 is 16 amino acids long. Germline V gene data show CDR1 as MGHRA and CDR2 as YSYEKL. The CDR3 loop is CASSQGLAGGADTQYF. CDR3 in DNA: TGTGCCAGCAGCCAAGGACTAGCGGGAGGTGCGGATACGCAGTATTTT.

The chain couples TRBV28 to TRBJ2-1; D may match TRBD1 or TRBD2 (5 bases each). In germline, CDR1 is MDHEN, CDR2 SYDVKM. The CDR3 sequence is 14 residues long. The V and J ends lost 5 bases and 8 bases respectively, with 16 bases between them. The CDR3 sequence: CASSGGVPVYEQFF. In DNA, the CDR3 is TGTGCCAGCAGTGGGGGAGTTCCCGTCTATGAGCAGTTCTTC.

In its sample, this clone was seen a few times. This may be a read error: a much more frequent sequence differs by one nucleotide. The chain carries TRBV7-9 and TRBJ2-7; 12 bases line up with TRBD2. Germline-derived CDR1 and CDR2 are SEHNR and FQNEAQ (reference sequence). The CDR3 length is 16 residues. V lost 5 bases and J lost 5; bases outside the gene matches: 10. CDR3 loop: CASSQDPTSGSNEQYF. In DNA form, the CDR3 reads TGTGCCAGCAGCCAAGACCCGACTAGCGGGAGCAACGAGCAGTACTTC.

The chain uses TRBV6-6 and TRBJ2-1; D is possibly TRBD2 (5 bases). There are 15 residues in the CDR3. V was trimmed by 6 bases and J by 9 bases, leaving 21 bases between them. The germline CDR1 and CDR2 sequences are MNHNY and SVGAGI (reference sequence). The CDR3 is CASSLNSPSFGEQFF. In DNA form, the CDR3 reads TGTGCCAGCAGCCTTAACTCCCCTAGCTTCGGTGAGCAGTTCTTC.